These 21 T cell receptor beta chains originate from one sample sequenced in a study of blood T cell repertoires in COVID-19. Assay used: immunoSEQ multiplex PCR; TCRdb lists only in-frame clones, some missing. Of 100,000 to 150,000 clones detected, about 88% appear once; the ten largest clones hold roughly 1.2%. Material for sequencing was peripheral blood. The receptor set was obtained from a woman at least 80 years old with acute or convalescent COVID-19.

CDR3 bases: TGTGCCAGCAGCCAAGTTCAACTGACAGGGGGCTTCTACAATGAGCAGTTCTTC. This gives the protein CASSQVQLTGGFYNEQFF. The chain joins TRBV3-1 (or the pseudogene TRBV3-2) to TRBJ2-1; TRBD1 matches at 10 bases. Germline V gene lookup returns CDR1 LGHDT and CDR2 YNNKEL (reference sequence). V lost 1 base to trimming and J lost 3 bases; unmatched junction nucleotides: 9. The CDR3 length is 18 residues.

The chain links TRBV20-1 to TRBJ2-7; a weak D match, TRBD2 (5 bases). This CDR3 contains 11 residues. Trimming removed 3 bases from V and 7 bases from J, with 10 bases in between. CDR1 is DFQATT, CDR2 SNEGSKA, per germline (reference sequence). CDR3 in amino acids: CSASSGWEQYF. CDR3 in DNA: TGCAGTGCTAGTTCGGGGTGGGAGCAGTACTTC.

This rearrangement joins TRBV5-8 to TRBJ2-1, with 8 bases identical to TRBD2. The V segment lost 2 bases and the J segment 0 bases; nucleotides outside the gene matches: 4. Germline V gives CDR1 SGHTS, CDR2 YDEGEE. The CDR3 loop spans 16 amino acids. In DNA, the CDR3 is TGTGCCAGCAGCTTATTGAGCGGGAGCTCCTACAATGAGCAGTTCTTC. It encodes CASSLLSGSSYNEQFF. Full variable domain (rest looked up from reference TRBV5-8 and TRBJ2-1): EAGVTQSPTHLIKTRGQQATLRCSPISGHTSVYWYQQALGLGLQFLLWYDEGEERNRGNFPPRFSGRQFPNYSSELNVNALELEDSALYLCASSLLSGSSYNEQFFGPGTRLTVL.

This chain connects TRBV29-1 to TRBJ2-5; 8 bases fit TRBD1. Germline V gene sequence: CDR1 SQVTM, CDR2 ANQGSEA. V lost 6 bases, J lost 4 bases, and 7 bases stayed unmatched. This CDR3 spans 13 amino acids. The CDR3 DNA sequence: TGCAGCGTCTCGCGCGACAGGGGAGAGACCCAGTACTTC. Translation: CSVSRDRGETQYF.

As for this clone: This sample also contains other DNA sequences that code for the same CDR3. The chain couples TRBV3-1 (or the pseudogene TRBV3-2) to TRBJ2-1, with a weak D call TRBD2 (5 bases). CDR1 and CDR2 (germline): LGHDT, YNNKEL (reference sequence). This CDR3 has 11 residues. V lost 4 bases and J lost 7, with 5 bases in between. This CDR3 reads CASSPGNEQFF. Written as DNA, the CDR3 is TGTGCCAGCAGCCCGGGAAATGAGCAGTTCTTC.

This clone was observed a single time. CDR3 nucleotide sequence: TGTGCCAGCAGCTTACGGGGGTGGGATGAAAAACTGTTTTTT. Translation: CASSLRGWDEKLFF. This chain connects TRBV7-9 to TRBJ1-4, with D possibly matching TRBD1 (5 bases). The CDR3 covers 14 residues. V lost 2 bases and J lost 6, with 10 bases in between. Germline values: CDR1 SEHNR, CDR2 FQNEAQ (reference sequence).

The chain combines TRBV9 with TRBJ1-1, with 7 positions matching TRBD1. The CDR3 is 13 amino acids. Germline-derived CDR1 and CDR2 are SGDLS and YYNGEE. The trim removed 0 bases at V and 5 bases at J, leaving 1 base unmatched. The CDR3 DNA is TGTGCCAGCAGCGTAGTGGGACAGACTGAAGCTTTCTTT. It codes for CASSVVGQTEAFF. The complete variable domain, with remaining parts taken from reference TRBV9 and TRBJ1-1, reads DSGVTQTPKHLITATGQRVTLRCSPRSGDLSVYWYQQSLDQGLQFLIQYYNGEERAKGNILERFSAQQFPDLHSELNLSSLELGDSALYFCASSVVGQTEAFFGQGTRLTVV.

This clone has only one observation. This chain joins TRBV7-8 and TRBJ2-5; 7 nucleotides line up with TRBD1. The CDR3 has 20 residues. CDR1 is SGHVS, CDR2 FQNEAQ, per germline. Trimming took 5 bases from V and 3 from J; bases not matched to a gene: 24. The CDR3, as DNA: TGTGCCAGCAGCCCCCCGCTTTATTTGACAAGGGACAGAAAAAAAGAGACCCAGTACTTC. As protein: CASSPPLYLTRDRKKETQYF.

This chain joins TRBV5-4 and TRBJ2-3; the D gene is possibly TRBD1 (5 bases). CDR1 and CDR2 from the germline V gene are SGHNT and YYREEE (reference sequence). The CDR3 has 15 residues. With 4 bases removed from V and 2 bases from J, the gap between germline ends came to 14 bases. The CDR3 is CASSRRQQTTDTQYF. CDR3 coding DNA: TGTGCCAGCAGCCGCCGACAGCAGACCACAGATACGCAGTATTTT.

This chain connects TRBV5-1 to TRBJ2-7, with TRBD1 identical over 7 bases. With 4 bases clipped from V and 0 bases from J, the junction kept 13 bases outside the gene matches. Per the germline V gene, CDR1 is SGHRS and CDR2 is YFSETQ. The CDR3 extends over 17 amino acids. Here the CDR3 DNA reads TGCGCCAGCAGCACCCTTCGACAGGGCCATAGCTCCTACGAGCAGTACTTC. It is translated as CASSTLRQGHSSYEQYF.

The rearrangement joins TRBV19 to TRBJ2-1, with 10 bases that match TRBD2. The CDR3 runs 16 residues. Germline loops: CDR1 LNHDA, CDR2 SQIVND (reference sequence). V shed 5 bases and J 7 bases; nucleotides not matched to a gene: 11. The CDR3 spells CASSGRTSGDRNEQFF. The DNA for the CDR3 is TGTGCCAGTAGTGGACGGACTAGCGGTGATCGTAATGAGCAGTTCTTC.

The rearrangement joins TRBV6-1 to TRBJ2-1, with 7 bases identical to TRBD2. This CDR3 has 16 residues. Per germline, CDR1 MNHNS and CDR2 SASEGT. The ends lost 2 bases at V and 6 bases at J; junction bases unmatched: 10. The CDR3 nucleotides are TGTGCCAGCAGTGAACGGCCAGGGAGGGTTTCCAATGAGCAGTTCTTC. Its protein product is CASSERPGRVSNEQFF.

This chain links TRBV5-1 with TRBJ1-4; tentative D call: TRBD1 (6 bases). This CDR3 has 13 amino acids. Germline V gene sequence: CDR1 SGHRS, CDR2 YFSETQ. V lost 4 bases and J 3 bases, leaving 7 bases between the germline ends. CDR3 sequence reads: CASSGQPNEKLFF. The DNA of the CDR3 is TGCGCCAGCAGCGGACAGCCTAATGAAAAACTGTTTTTT. Looking up the rest from reference TRBV5-1 and TRBJ1-4 gives the full variable domain: KAGVTQTPRYLIKTRGQQVTLSCSPISGHRSVSWYQQTPGQGLQFLFEYFSETQRNKGNFPGRFSGRQFSNSRSEMNVSTLELGDSALYLCASSGQPNEKLFFGSGTQLSVL.

This clone was detected only a few times. The junction and the germline gene differ at one end; a read error may be behind it. The chain employs TRBV6-5 and TRBJ1-5; D is perhaps TRBD1 (5 bases). The CDR3 sequence is 13 residues long. In germline, CDR1 is MNHEY, CDR2 SVGAGI. The CDR3: CASTSAGRQPQHF. In nucleotides, the CDR3 is TGTGCGAGCACCTCCGCAGGGCGGCAGCCCCAGCATTTT.

The J gene is TRBJ1-6, the V gene TRBV3-1 (or the pseudogene TRBV3-2); 8 bases match TRBD1. Trimming removed 4 bases from V and 10 bases from J; junction bases left unmatched: 3. The CDR3 is 13 amino acids. Germline V lookup: CDR1 LGHDT, CDR2 YNNKEL (reference sequence). CDR3 in amino acids: CASSLGQGSPLHF. CDR3 coding DNA: TGTGCCAGCAGCCTCGGACAGGGCTCACCCCTCCACTTT.

The J gene is TRBJ1-6, the V gene TRBV5-5, with D tentatively TRBD1 (5 bases). The V and J ends lost 3 bases and 6 bases respectively, with 10 bases between them. The CDR3 loop spans 14 amino acids. Germline V gene sequence: CDR1 SGHKS, CDR2 YYEKEE (reference sequence). CDR3 sequence (DNA): TGTGCCAGCAGCTCGGGACTTATTAATTCACCCCTCCACTTT. Translation gives CASSSGLINSPLHF.

This clone was observed a handful of times. CDR3 nucleotide sequence: TGTGCCAGCAGCCAAGATGCGGGGAGTGAGCAGTACTTC. Its translation is CASSQDAGSEQYF. The chain employs TRBV4-2 and TRBJ2-7; tentative D call: TRBD2 (6 bases). The CDR3 totals 13 residues. V was clipped by 0 bases and J by 7 bases, with 10 bases between them. The germline V gene encodes CDR1 LGHNA and CDR2 YNFKEQ.

In this sample, this clone turned up many times. CDR3 residues: CASSPGQGRHF. CDR3 nucleotides: TGTGCCAGTAGTCCTGGACAGGGACGCCATTTT. This chain connects TRBV19 to TRBJ1-5; 8 nucleotides match TRBD1. Per the germline V gene, CDR1 is LNHDA and CDR2 is SQIVND (reference sequence). J lost 16 bases, V lost 5 bases, and 7 bases had no gene match. This CDR3 contains 11 residues.

This sequence joins TRBV21-1 and TRBJ1-4; TRBD1, the table's D call, lacks a check against the DNA. TRBV21-1 is tagged as a pseudogene. The CDR3 spans 17 residues. CDR3: CASSKAATGGINEKLFF. In DNA, the CDR3 is TGTGCCAGCAGCAAAGCAGCGACAGGGGGTATTAATGAAAAACTGTTTTTT.

The V and J genes are TRBV4-1 and TRBJ2-7; tentative D call: TRBD1 (5 bases). CDR1 and CDR2 (germline): MGHRA, YSYEKL. V lost 0 bases and J lost 9, with 15 bases in between. The CDR3 is 14 residues long. In nucleotides, the CDR3 is TGCGCCAGCAGCCAAGATGGAAAGGGGATCGGGCAGTACTTC. It specifies CASSQDGKGIGQYF.

This clone showed up just a few times. V and J are TRBV7-3 and TRBJ1-2, with 8 bases fitting TRBD1. Per the germline V gene, CDR1 is SGHTA and CDR2 is FQGTGA. The CDR3 has 13 amino acids. V lost 5 bases, J lost 8 bases, and 7 bases stayed unmatched. CDR3 in DNA: TGTGCCAGCAGCCCAGGGGGCGCTGGGGGCTACACCTTC. Its translation: CASSPGGAGGYTF.